The sequence of this TCR beta chain was determined in a study of CD8 T cells in Susac syndrome. A quantity of about 0.5 to 1 ug RNA underwent reverse transcription using random hexamers. A single record per CDR3 protein comes from TCRdb applying MiXCR to the immunoSEQ multiplex PCR reads. The sample holds 230,000 or so distinct CDR3 sequences, 95% seen once. The TCR sequence derives from a human donor with multiple sclerosis. What was sequenced was CD4+ T cells from PBMCs.

CDR3 nucleotides: TGTGCCTGGAGTATGCGGAGGGACGAAGCTTTCTTT. Its protein is CAWSMRRDEAFF. The V gene is TRBV30, the J gene TRBJ1-1, with D possibly being TRBD1 (5 bases). There are 12 residues in the CDR3. Germline V gene lookup returns CDR1 GTSNPN and CDR2 SVGIG (reference sequence). With 2 bases removed from V and 8 bases from J, the gap between germline ends came to 12 bases. Full variable domain (outside the CDR3, taken from reference TRBV30 and TRBJ1-1): SQTIHQWPATLVQPVGSPLSLECTVEGTSNPNLYWYRQAAGRGLQLLFYSVGIGQISSEVPQNLSASRPQDRQFILSSKKLLLSDSGFYLCAWSMRRDEAFFGQGTRLTVV.